These T cell receptor beta chains were read from a single sample in a study of cytomegalovirus exposure and HLA in healthy donors. The method was immunoSEQ multiplex PCR; TCRdb's version includes in-frame clones alone and lacks a portion of them. The sample has under 200,000 clones, approximately 83% seen once. Material for sequencing was PBMCs. These receptors were obtained from a man between 18 and 29 years old in good health and CMV-seropositive. CDR3s include the opening cysteine and the closing phenylalanine or tryptophan. A D gene is named only where the DNA matches it firmly. A row's size may be missing; if present it is once, few, many or a size class.

V,size,D,J,DNA,CDR3
TRBV21-1,-,-,TRBJ1-6,TGTGCCAGCAGCAAAGTGAACAGGGTGAGGTCACCCCTCCACTTT,CASSKVNRVRSPLHF
TRBV19,-,-,TRBJ2-3,TGTGCCAGTAGTGTAAACAGGGTGCCCAGCACAGATACGCAGTATTTT,CASSVNRVPSTDTQYF
TRBV27,-,TRBD1,TRBJ1-2,TGTGCCAGCAGGGGGGCAGGGGGTTCTTTTAACTATGGCTACACCTTC,CASRGAGGSFNYGYTF
TRBV16,few,-,TRBJ1-1,TGTGCCAGCACCCGGGGGGCCGCTAACACTGAAGCTTTCTTT,CASTRGAANTEAFF
TRBV5-1,-,TRBD1,TRBJ2-1,TGCGCCAGCAGCTTGAACCGGGACAGGGTCTGGAATGAGCAGTTCTTC,CASSLNRDRVWNEQFF
TRBV6-5,-,TRBD1,TRBJ2-7,TGTGCCAGCACCTCCGGGACAGGGGGAACCTACGAGCAGTACTTC,CASTSGTGGTYEQYF
TRBV7-8,-,-,TRBJ2-3,TGTGCCAGCAGCTTATTTAAGCGCCTGGGACAAACAGATACGCAGTATTTT,CASSLFKRLGQTDTQYF
TRBV4-3,-,TRBD2,TRBJ2-2,TGCGCCAGCAGCCAAGCGGTAGCGGGGGGGCCGAACACCGGGGAGCTGTTTTTT,CASSQAVAGGPNTGELFF
TRBV11-2,-,TRBD2,TRBJ2-1,TGTGCCAGCATGACTAGCAGGTACAATGAGCAGTTCTTC,CASMTSRYNEQFF
TRBV21-1,-,-,TRBJ2-1,TGTGCCAGCAGCAAAGGGAGTGTCGGGGACTCCTACAATGAGCAGTTCTTC,CASSKGSVGDSYNEQFF
TRBV10-1,-,-,TRBJ2-6,TGCGCCAGCAGTGAGGGAGGTTCTGGGGCCAACGTCCTGACTTTC,CASSEGGSGANVLTF
TRBV4-1,-,TRBD1,TRBJ1-1,TGCGCCAGCAGCCAGGGACAGGGGAACACTGAAGCTTTCTTT,CASSQGQGNTEAFF
TRBV15,-,-,TRBJ2-5,TGTGCCACCAGCCGGGTGGGGGGGCGAGAAGAGACCCAGTACTTC,CATSRVGGREETQYF
TRBV18,-,-,TRBJ1-5,TGTGCCAGCTCACCTACGGGAAGTAGCAATCAGCCCCAGCATTTT,CASSPTGSSNQPQHF
TRBV10-3,once,-,TRBJ2-3,TGTGCCATCCGACAGGACCCTAGCACAGATACGCAGTATTTT,CAIRQDPSTDTQYF
TRBV10-3,-,-,TRBJ2-3,TGTGCCATCAGTGAGCGGGGGGCGGTAGATACGCAGTATTTT,CAISERGAVDTQYF
TRBV7-6,-,-,TRBJ2-5,TGTGCCAGCAGCCGAACGTCGGTCCCCGAGACCCAGTACTTC,CASSRTSVPETQYF
TRBV27,-,-,TRBJ2-2,TGTGCCAGCAGAAGGGGGGGAACCGCCGGGGAGCTGTTTTTT,CASRRGGTAGELFF
TRBV7-9,-,-,TRBJ2-7,TGTTCCAGCAGCTTGGACAGAGGCTACGAGCAGTACTTC,CSSSLDRGYEQYF
TRBV30,-,-,TRBJ1-2,TGTGCCTGGACCACAAACCCTGACAGAGGCTACACCTTC,CAWTTNPDRGYTF
TRBV5-4,-,-,TRBJ2-2,TGTGCCAGCAGCCCTCTTGGGGGGGCCACCGGGGAGCTGTTTTTT,CASSPLGGATGELFF
TRBV28,-,-,TRBJ1-1,TGTGCCAGCATAAGTCCAGGGGCTATGAACACTGAAGCTTTCTTT,CASISPGAMNTEAFF
TRBV29-1,-,TRBD1,TRBJ1-3,TGCAGCGTCTATGCCGGGACAGGGACTGGAAACACCATATATTTT,CSVYAGTGTGNTIYF
TRBV5-4,-,TRBD1,TRBJ1-1,TGTGCCAGCAGCGGGGGACAGAATGAAGCTTTCTTT,CASSGGQNEAFF
TRBV5-1,-,TRBD1,TRBJ1-2,TGCGCCAGCAGCCCGGGAGGGACAGGGGGCAACTGTGGCTACACCTTC,CASSPGGTGGNCGYTF
TRBV4-1,-,TRBD1,TRBJ2-2,TGCGCCAGCAGCCAATTGACAGGGGTCACCGGGGAGCTGTTTTTT,CASSQLTGVTGELFF
TRBV10-3,few,-,TRBJ1-2,TGTGCCATCAGTGCGGAGGGGGGCTACACCTTC,CAISAEGGYTF
TRBV7-3,once,-,TRBJ2-7,TGTGCCAGCAGCTTAGAGGTCGCAGGGTCGGTTGCCGAGCAGTACTTC,CASSLEVAGSVAEQYF
TRBV7-9,-,TRBD1,TRBJ1-1,TGTGCCAGCAGCCCGACAGGGCGTCTATGGAACACTGAAGCTTTCTTT,CASSPTGRLWNTEAFF
TRBV20-1,-,-,TRBJ2-5,TGCAGTGCTAGCAACCAAGAGACCCAGTACTTC,CSASNQETQYF
TRBV7-9,-,-,TRBJ2-1,TGTGCCAGCAGCCCCGAGGACAGTGGCAATGAGCAGTTCTTC,CASSPEDSGNEQFF
TRBV5-1,-,-,TRBJ1-4,TGCGCCAGCAGCTTGAGGGGTAATGAAAAACTGTTTTTT,CASSLRGNEKLFF
TRBV7-6,once,-,TRBJ2-7,TGTGCCAGCAGCCCAGGGTACGGCTACGAGCAGTACTTC,CASSPGYGYEQYF
TRBV7-9,-,-,TRBJ1-2,TGTGCCAGCAGTGCGGGCCTAAACTATGGCTACACCTTC,CASSAGLNYGYTF
TRBV27,-,TRBD1,TRBJ1-1,TGTGCCAGCAGTTTATTAGGGGGGACAGCTGCTTTCTTT,CASSLLGGTAAFF
TRBV7-9,-,-,TRBJ2-7,TGTGCCAGCAGCTTGCGTGAGAACTACGAGCAGTACTTC,CASSLRENYEQYF
TRBV2,-,-,TRBJ2-3,TGTGCCAGCAGGGCCCGGAGGGGCAGCACAGATACGCAGTATTTT,CASRARRGSTDTQYF
TRBV29-1,once,TRBD1,TRBJ1-3,TGCAGCGTGGGCGGGACAGGGACTGGAAACACCATATATTTT,CSVGGTGTGNTIYF
TRBV18,-,TRBD1,TRBJ2-6,TGTGCCAGCTCTCTACGAGGGACAGGGGTATCTGGGGCCAACGTCCTGACTTTC,CASSLRGTGVSGANVLTF
TRBV7-6,once,-,TRBJ2-7,TGTGCCAGCAGCTTAGGTGGACTACCGAACGAGCAGTACTTC,CASSLGGLPNEQYF
TRBV5-1,-,TRBD1,TRBJ2-1,TGCGCCAGCAGCCCCGGGGACAGGGGAAGTGATGAGCAGTTCTTC,CASSPGDRGSDEQFF
TRBV4-3,-,-,TRBJ2-3,TGCGCCAGCAGCCAAGATACAGGGACCCCGCAGTATTTT,CASSQDTGTPQYF
TRBV20-1,once,-,TRBJ2-5,TGCAGTGCTAGGGTTGGGGACACGCAGTACTTC,CSARVGDTQYF
TRBV6-5,-,TRBD1,TRBJ2-7,TGTGCCAGCAGCAGGAGGGACAGGGGACCTTACGAGCAGTACTTC,CASSRRDRGPYEQYF
TRBV11-2,-,-,TRBJ2-1,TGTGCCAGCAGCCGGGTCACCTACAATGAGCAGTTCTTC,CASSRVTYNEQFF
TRBV25-1,-,TRBD1,TRBJ1-1,TGTGCCAGCAGTGAATATTCGTTCGGGGACAGGGGAATCGCTGAAGCTTTCTTT,CASSEYSFGDRGIAEAFF
TRBV6-5,-,-,TRBJ1-1,TGTGCCAGCAGTTCCGGACTTATTAACACTGAAGCTTTCTTT,CASSSGLINTEAFF
TRBV7-8,-,TRBD1,TRBJ2-5,TGTGCCAGCAGCTTATCGACAGGGCTCGAGACCCAGTACTTC,CASSLSTGLETQYF
TRBV6-5,once,-,TRBJ1-4,TGTGCTGCCCGGGGGAGAGACCCAAATGAAAAACTGTTTTTT,CAARGRDPNEKLFF
TRBV7-7,-,-,TRBJ2-7,TGTGCCAGCTCCCCTGGGCTGACGCTCGAGCAGTACTTC,CASSPGLTLEQYF
TRBV7-4,-,TRBD1,TRBJ2-4,TGTGCCAGCACCAGAAGGACAGGGGATATTAACAACATTCAGTACTTC,CASTRRTGDINNIQYF
TRBV7-2,once,TRBD1,TRBJ2-3,TGTGCCAGCAGCCGGCAGGGGGACCATAAGTATTTT,CASSRQGDHKYF
TRBV6-1,-,-,TRBJ1-1,TGTGCCAGCAGTGCCAGGGTGACGGGGAACACTGAAGCTTTCTTT,CASSARVTGNTEAFF
TRBV7-9,few,-,TRBJ2-7,TGTGCCAGCAGGGGGGCTAGGGTCTACGAGCAGTACTTC,CASRGARVYEQYF